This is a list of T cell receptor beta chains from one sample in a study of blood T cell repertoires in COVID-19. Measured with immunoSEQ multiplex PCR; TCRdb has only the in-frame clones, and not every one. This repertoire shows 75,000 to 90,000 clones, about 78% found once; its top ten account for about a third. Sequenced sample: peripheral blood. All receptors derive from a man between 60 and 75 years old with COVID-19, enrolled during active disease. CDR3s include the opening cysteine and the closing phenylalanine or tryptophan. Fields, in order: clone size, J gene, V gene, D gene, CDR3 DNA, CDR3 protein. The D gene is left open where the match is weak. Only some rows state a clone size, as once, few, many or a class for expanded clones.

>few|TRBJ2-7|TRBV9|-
TGTGCCAGCAGCGTAAGCGGCGTAGGGGAGCAGTACTTC
CASSVSGVGEQYF
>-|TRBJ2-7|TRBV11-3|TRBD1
TGTGCCAGCAGCCTCGGACAGGGGGGGCTGTACTTC
CASSLGQGGLYF
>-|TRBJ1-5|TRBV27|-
TGTGCCAGCAGTTTTCAGGGCACTGGCAATCAGCCCCAGCATTTT
CASSFQGTGNQPQHF
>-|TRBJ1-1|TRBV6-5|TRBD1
TGTGCCAGCAGTTACTCGGGACAGGGGGCGACTGAAGCTTTCTTT
CASSYSGQGATEAFF
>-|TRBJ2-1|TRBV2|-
TGTGCCAGCAGTGTTGCGGGGCGAGAGCAGTTCTTC
CASSVAGREQFF
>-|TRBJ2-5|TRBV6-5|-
TGTGCCAGCAGCCTCCTTAGATCTTTCCAAGAGACCCAGTACTTC
CASSLLRSFQETQYF
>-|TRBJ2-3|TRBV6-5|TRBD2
TGTGCCAGCAGTTTTAGGGCGGGGGGGAGCACAGATACGCAGTATTTT
CASSFRAGGSTDTQYF
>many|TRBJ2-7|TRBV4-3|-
TGCGCCAGCAGCCAAGACCGGGGAGGGACACCCTACGAGCAGTACTTC
CASSQDRGGTPYEQYF
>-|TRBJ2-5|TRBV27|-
TGTGCCAGCAGTTTATCCCGACTAGATGAGACCCAGTACTTC
CASSLSRLDETQYF
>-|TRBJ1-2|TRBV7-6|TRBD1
TGTGCCAGCAGCCTGTCAGGGACAGGCCCAGGCTATGGCTACACCTTC
CASSLSGTGPGYGYTF
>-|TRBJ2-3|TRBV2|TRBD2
TGTGCCAGTGAGGGTGAGCGGGGGGTCACAGATACGCAGTATTTT
CASEGERGVTDTQYF
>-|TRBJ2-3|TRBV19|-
TGTGCCAGTAGTCCGGCTGGGCCGAGCACAGATACGCAGTATTTT
CASSPAGPSTDTQYF
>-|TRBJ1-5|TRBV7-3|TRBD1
TGTGCCAGCAGCTTAAGGGATCGACAGGGTTACAATCAGCCCCAGCATTTT
CASSLRDRQGYNQPQHF
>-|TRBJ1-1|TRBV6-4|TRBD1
TGTGCCAGCAGTGATTCAGAGCTAGAGGGGGCGCCCCACACTGAAGCTTTCTTT
CASSDSELEGAPHTEAFF
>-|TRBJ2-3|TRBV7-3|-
TGTGCCAGCAGCTTAATCGGGGGACCCACAGATACGCAGTATTTT
CASSLIGGPTDTQYF
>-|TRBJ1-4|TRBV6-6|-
TGTGCCAGCAGTGGACAGACCGAAAAACTGTTTTTT
CASSGQTEKLFF
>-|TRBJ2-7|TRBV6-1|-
TGTGCCAGCAGTGAGCTGAGGGAGCTCTACGAGCAGTACTTC
CASSELRELYEQYF
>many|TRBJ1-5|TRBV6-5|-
TGTGCCAGCATCAGGGGTGGGGGAAGCAATCAGCCCCAGCATTTT
CASIRGGGSNQPQHF